Listed below are T cell receptor beta chains from one sample, sequenced in a study of blood T cells in healthy people across ages. One entry per CDR3 protein results from TCRdb running MiXCR on the 5' RACE reads. The repertoire has approximately 800,000 distinct CDR3 sequences, more than 25% of them found once; the top ten carry under 3%. In addition, the sample was reused for a study of T cells of mothers and their children.

Sequencing was performed on blood. The receptors here all came from a boy younger than 18 in good health. The CDR3 runs from the conserved cysteine through the conserved F or W. The D gene is left open where the match is weak. Clone size is not always given. Where it is, it says once, few, many or a class for expanded clones.

>.|TRBJ2-1|TRBV7-2|many
CASSLRRSYNEQFF
TGTGCCAGCAGCCTACGGCGATCCTACAATGAGCAGTTCTTC
>TRBD2|TRBJ2-1|TRBV20-1|few
CSARDWGLARPNEQFF
TGCAGTGCTAGAGATTGGGGACTAGCGAGGCCCAATGAGCAGTTCTTC
>.|TRBJ1-4|TRBV7-9|many
CASSAQRGGKLFF
TGTGCCAGCAGCGCCCAAAGGGGCGGGAAACTGTTTTTT
>.|TRBJ2-7|TRBV14|many
CASSQSPGGVEYF
TGTGCCAGCAGCCAATCACCGGGGGGCGTGGAGTACTTC
>TRBD2|TRBJ2-5|TRBV14|few
CASSHLAGAIQETQYF
TGTGCCAGCAGCCACCTAGCGGGGGCGATCCAAGAGACCCAGTACTTC
>TRBD2|TRBJ2-7|TRBV7-2|few
CASSLAGGSGYEQYF
TGTGCCAGCAGCTTAGCGGGGGGGTCGGGTTACGAGCAGTACTTC
>TRBD1|TRBJ1-2|TRBV12-3/TRBV12-4|few
CASSPNQGGDGYTF
TGTGCCAGCAGTCCGAACCAGGGGGGAGATGGCTACACCTTC
>.|TRBJ1-6|TRBV10-3|.
CAISELSSHNSPLHF
TGTGCCATCAGTGAACTAAGCAGCCATAATTCACCCCTCCACTTT
>TRBD1|TRBJ2-7|TRBV20-1|.
CSAPDPRQGRIYEQYF
TGCAGTGCTCCCGACCCACGACAGGGGCGAATCTACGAGCAGTACTTC
>TRBD1|TRBJ1-5|TRBV4-1|once
CASSQLTGTGLKPQHF
TGCGCCAGCAGCCAACTTACCGGGACAGGGCTAAAGCCCCAGCATTTT
>.|TRBJ2-5|TRBV7-9|.
CASSLGTPTETQYF
TGTGCCAGCAGCTTGGGGACACCTACGGAGACCCAGTACTTC
>TRBD1|TRBJ2-2|TRBV12-3/TRBV12-4|.
CASSLSGTGATGELFF
TGTGCCAGCAGTTTATCCGGGACAGGGGCAACCGGGGAGCTGTTTTTT
>TRBD2|TRBJ2-5|TRBV3-1|.
CASILGTSGQETQYF
TGTGCCAGCATCCTAGGGACTAGCGGTCAAGAGACCCAGTACTTC
>TRBD2|TRBJ2-7|TRBV18|.
CASSRAGNEQYF
TGTGCCAGCTCGCGAGCGGGGAACGAGCAGTACTTC
>.|TRBJ2-5|TRBV20-1|few
CSVKMREKETQYF
TGCAGTGTTAAGATGAGGGAGAAAGAGACCCAGTACTTC
>TRBD1|TRBJ2-5|TRBV14|few
CASSRGQGYQETQYF
TGTGCCAGCAGCCGCGGACAGGGCTACCAAGAGACCCAGTACTTC
>TRBD2|TRBJ2-7|TRBV12-3/TRBV12-4|.
CASSSTSAGSNYEQYF
TGTGCCAGCAGTTCGACTAGCGCGGGGAGCAACTACGAGCAGTACTTC
>.|TRBJ1-1|TRBV5-1|few
CASKEMNTEAFF
TGCGCCAGCAAGGAAATGAACACTGAAGCTTTCTTT
>.|TRBJ1-1|TRBV10-2|.
CASRVGPTNTEAFF
TGCGCCAGCAGAGTAGGGCCCACGAACACTGAAGCTTTCTTT
>.|TRBJ2-5|TRBV15|.
CATSRLPLGETQYF
TGTGCCACCAGCAGACTCCCCCTGGGAGAGACCCAGTACTTC
>.|TRBJ2-2|TRBV20-1|.
CSARTDTNTGELFF
TGCAGTGCGCGGACAGATACGAACACCGGGGAGCTGTTTTTT
>TRBD1|TRBJ1-2|TRBV10-3|few
CAISGTVNYGYTF
TGTGCCATCAGCGGGACAGTGAACTATGGCTACACCTTC
>.|TRBJ2-5|TRBV28|once
CASSFPRGRETQYF
TGTGCCAGCAGCTTTCCACGGGGTCGAGAGACCCAGTACTTC
>.|TRBJ1-4|TRBV2|.
CASSEGGGENEKLFF
TGTGCCAGCAGTGAAGGAGGAGGGGAGAATGAAAAACTGTTTTTT
>.|TRBJ2-7|TRBV11-2|.
CASSLERQSYEQYF
TGTGCCAGCAGCTTAGAAAGGCAGTCCTACGAGCAGTACTTC
>.|TRBJ2-1|TRBV20-1|.
CSARDSAGYNEQFF
TGCAGTGCTAGAGATTCGGCAGGCTACAATGAGCAGTTCTTC
>TRBD1|TRBJ2-3|TRBV20-1|.
CSADRSTDTQYF
TGCAGTGCGGACAGGAGCACAGATACGCAGTATTTT
>TRBD1|TRBJ2-3|TRBV7-2|.
CASSKTGASTDTQYF
TGTGCCAGCAGCAAAACAGGGGCCAGCACAGATACGCAGTATTTT
>.|TRBJ2-7|TRBV6-6|.
CASSATAYYEQYF
TGTGCCAGCAGTGCGACAGCATACTACGAGCAGTACTTC
>TRBD1|TRBJ2-5|TRBV19|.
CASSARQGTETQYF
TGTGCCAGTAGCGCACGACAGGGTACGGAGACCCAGTACTTC
>TRBD2|TRBJ2-1|TRBV7-9|.
CASSLLAGYYNEQFF
TGTGCCAGCAGCCTACTAGCGGGGTACTACAATGAGCAGTTCTTC
>TRBD2|TRBJ2-7|TRBV2|.
CASSEWDSGDDEQYF
TGTGCCAGCAGTGAATGGGATAGCGGGGACGACGAGCAGTACTTC
>.|TRBJ1-1|TRBV5-5|.
CASGGMVNTEAFF
TGTGCCAGCGGGGGGATGGTGAACACTGAAGCTTTCTTT
>.|TRBJ1-4|TRBV6-5|.
CASRTIQGYNEKLFF
TGTGCCAGCAGGACAATTCAGGGGTATAATGAAAAACTGTTTTTT
>TRBD1|TRBJ2-4|TRBV7-6|.
CASSSDRGNIQYF
TGTGCCAGCAGCTCCGACAGGGGGAACATTCAGTACTTC
>TRBD1|TRBJ1-4|TRBV10-3|.
CAISATGGNEKLFF
TGTGCCATCAGTGCGACAGGGGGTAATGAAAAACTGTTTTTT
>TRBD1|TRBJ2-2|TRBV11-2|few
CASSWGQANTGELFF
TGTGCCAGCAGCTGGGGACAGGCGAACACCGGGGAGCTGTTTTTT
>TRBD1|TRBJ1-2|TRBV7-8|.
CASSYRGRRTF
TGTGCCAGCAGCTACAGGGGGCGTCGCACCTTC
>.|TRBJ2-7|TRBV5-1|few
CASGLSRDPRTDEQYF
TGCGCCAGCGGATTGAGCCGGGACCCCCGAACGGACGAGCAGTACTTC
>.|TRBJ2-4|TRBV3-1|.
CASSPARGMLAKNIQYF
TGTGCCAGCAGCCCCGCTAGGGGGATGCTAGCCAAAAACATTCAGTACTTC
>TRBD1|TRBJ2-7|TRBV14|few
CASSQEGQGWHEQYF
TGTGCCAGCAGCCAAGAAGGACAGGGATGGCACGAGCAGTACTTC
>.|TRBJ2-5|TRBV2|few
CASSIGNRVYETQYF
TGTGCCAGCAGTATCGGCAACAGGGTATACGAGACCCAGTACTTC
>.|TRBJ1-1|TRBV20-1|once
CSASPGGLRAETFF
TGCAGTGCTAGCCCAGGTGGGCTTCGGGCTGAAACTTTCTTT
>.|TRBJ1-1|TRBV21-1|.
CASSKKRRMNTEAFF
TGTGCCAGCAGCAAAAAGAGACGTATGAACACTGAAGCTTTCTTT
>.|TRBJ1-2|TRBV29-1|many
CSVEGPPGRGYTF
TGCAGCGTTGAAGGACCTCCGGGCCGGGGCTACACCTTC
>.|TRBJ1-5|TRBV20-1|few
CSARIGGSNQPQHF
TGCAGTGCTAGAATAGGGGGAAGCAATCAGCCCCAGCATTTT
>.|TRBJ1-6|TRBV5-5|.
CASSLPGGINSPLHF
TGTGCCAGCAGCTTGCCCGGCGGAATTAATTCACCCCTCCACTTT
>.|TRBJ2-1|TRBV24-1|few
CATSDSGDSYNEQFF
TGTGCCACCAGTGATTCGGGAGACTCCTACAATGAGCAGTTCTTC
>.|TRBJ1-5|TRBV6-5|few
CASSYLGAGQPQHF
TGTGCCAGCAGTTACTTGGGGGCAGGACAGCCCCAGCATTTT
>TRBD1|TRBJ1-2|TRBV7-2|.
CASSFRRTGFYGYTF
TGTGCCAGCAGCTTTAGGAGGACAGGTTTTTATGGCTACACCTTC
>TRBD1|TRBJ2-7|TRBV29-1|few
CSVEGTTGQGLYEQYF
TGCAGCGTTGAAGGAACAACGGGACAGGGACTCTACGAGCAGTACTTC
>TRBD1|TRBJ2-1|TRBV4-1|.
CASSQSTGGFDNEQFF
TGCGCCAGCAGCCAATCGACAGGGGGTTTCGACAATGAGCAGTTCTTC